This TCR beta chain derives from a study of blood T cell repertoires in COVID-19. The overall study: PBMCs, B-cell-depleted T cells, or T cells provided the cDNA or gDNA that made up the material.

Germline trimming cut 6 bases from V and 4 bases from J; bases unmatched to any gene: 6. This CDR3 has 15 residues. Germline-derived CDR1 and CDR2 are SGHRS and YFSETQ. Sequencing used immunoSEQ multiplex PCR; TCRdb keeps in-frame clones, though not all of them. The sample has more than 25,000 clones, 90% seen once. This clone was counted a single time. The chain uses TRBV5-1 and TRBJ2-1, with TRBD2 identical over 11 bases. The specimen was peripheral blood. This clonotype originated in a man aged 65-85 years with active or convalescent COVID-19. Here the CDR3 DNA reads TGCGCCAGCACGCCCGGGACTAGCGGTTACAATGAGCAGTTCTTC. This encodes CASTPGTSGYNEQFF.